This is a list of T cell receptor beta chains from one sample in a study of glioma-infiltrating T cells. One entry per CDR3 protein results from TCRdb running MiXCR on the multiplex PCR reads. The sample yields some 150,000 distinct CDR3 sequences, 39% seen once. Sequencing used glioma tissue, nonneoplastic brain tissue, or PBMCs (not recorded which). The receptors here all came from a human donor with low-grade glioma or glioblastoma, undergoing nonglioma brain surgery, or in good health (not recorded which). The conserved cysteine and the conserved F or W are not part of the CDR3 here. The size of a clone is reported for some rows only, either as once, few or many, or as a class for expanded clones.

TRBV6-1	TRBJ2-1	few	ASRNGQAYYNEQF
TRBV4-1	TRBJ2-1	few	ASSQSGTGDEQF
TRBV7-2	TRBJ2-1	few	ASSLALRTKTYNEQF
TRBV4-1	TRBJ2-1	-	ASSQGGGGATYNEQF
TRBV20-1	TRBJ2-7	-	SAGGDSYEQY
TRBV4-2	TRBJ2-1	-	ASSLDRGYYNEQL
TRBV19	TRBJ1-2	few	ASRRDNYGYT
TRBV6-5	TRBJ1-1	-	ASNYPSTGPEAF
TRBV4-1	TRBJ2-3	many	ASSQDSQGGLRTDTQY
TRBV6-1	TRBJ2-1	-	ASSEGYSYNEQF
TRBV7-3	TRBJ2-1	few	ASSSTSGAYNEQF
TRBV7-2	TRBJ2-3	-	ANSLPRLDRTDTQY
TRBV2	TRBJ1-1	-	ASSVPNLAGTGIMNTEAF
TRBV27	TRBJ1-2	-	ASSFTGSGYT
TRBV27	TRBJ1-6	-	ASSPLSRGPQSPLH
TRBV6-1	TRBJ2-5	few	ASFRGEVETQY
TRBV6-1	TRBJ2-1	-	ASRSDRSEYNEQF
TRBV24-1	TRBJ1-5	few	ATSDFGGDRDQPQH